This T cell receptor (beta chain) appears in the sequencing data of a study of control samples from healthy donors and cancer patients. CDR3 size: 15 residues. CDR1 is SGHRS, CDR2 YFSETQ, per germline. The V end was cut by 0 bases, the J end by 0 bases, with 10 bases between. Assay used: immunoSEQ multiplex PCR; TCRdb lists only in-frame clones, some missing. The sample comprises fewer than 85,000 clones, 90% to 95% of which are singletons, and approximately 14% rests with the top ten. The sequenced sample was blood. V usage is TRBV5-1 and J usage is TRBJ2-7, with D possibly matching TRBD1 (5 bases). The source of this sequence is a man aged 25-45 years in good health. Here the CDR3 reads CASSLVGQSSYEQYF. The CDR3 coding sequence is TGCGCCAGCAGCTTGGTGGGGCAGAGCTCCTACGAGCAGTACTTC.